A single sample is the source of the 3 T cell receptor beta chains below, sequenced in a study of Tregs in tolerant kidney transplant recipients. Libraries were prepared by immunoSEQ multiplex PCR; TCRdb keeps only in-frame clonotypes and omits some of them. Of 200,000 to 300,000 clones in the sample, more than 65% were seen once. Sequences were obtained from CD4+ T cells from blood. The source is a human donor in good health.

The V call is TRBV21-1, the J call TRBJ1-1; the DNA was not compared with TRBD1, the D call given in the table. TRBV21-1 is classified as a pseudogene. The CDR3 totals 15 residues. CDR3 amino acids: CASSKEKGVGTEAFF. Here the CDR3 DNA reads TGTGCCAGCAGCAAAGAGAAGGGGGTGGGAACTGAAGCTTTCTTT.

The V gene is TRBV11-2, the J gene TRBJ2-5, with TRBD2 identical over 8 bases. Trimming at V came to 5 bases and at J to 2 bases, leaving 10 bases not matched to a gene. The CDR3 sequence is 16 residues long. In germline, CDR1 is SGHAT, CDR2 FQNNGV. The chain's CDR3 is CASSPRLAGGQETQYF. For the CDR3, the DNA is TGTGCCAGCAGCCCCCGGCTAGCGGGTGGGCAAGAGACCCAGTACTTC.

Written as DNA, the CDR3 is TGTGCCAGCAGTAGCATGGGGGACGAGCAGTACTTC. Its translation is CASSSMGDEQYF. The rearrangement links TRBV2 to TRBJ2-5, with D perhaps TRBD1 or TRBD2 (5 bases each). Judging by the DNA end, TRBJ2-7 fits better; the J call may be wrong. The CDR3 sequence is 12 residues long. Looked up from germline, CDR1 is SNHLY and CDR2 is FYNNEI.